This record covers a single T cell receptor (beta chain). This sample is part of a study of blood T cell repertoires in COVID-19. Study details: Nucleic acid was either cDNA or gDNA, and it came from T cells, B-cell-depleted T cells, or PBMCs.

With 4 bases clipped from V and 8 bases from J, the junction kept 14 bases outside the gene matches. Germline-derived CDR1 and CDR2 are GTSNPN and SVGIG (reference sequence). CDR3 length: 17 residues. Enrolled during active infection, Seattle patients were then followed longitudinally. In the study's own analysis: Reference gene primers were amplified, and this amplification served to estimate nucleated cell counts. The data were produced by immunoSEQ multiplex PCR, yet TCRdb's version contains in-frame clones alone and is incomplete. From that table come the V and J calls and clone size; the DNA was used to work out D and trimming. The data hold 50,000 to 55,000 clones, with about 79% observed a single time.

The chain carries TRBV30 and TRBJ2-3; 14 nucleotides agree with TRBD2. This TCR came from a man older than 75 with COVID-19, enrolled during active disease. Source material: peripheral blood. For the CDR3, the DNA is TGTGCCTGGACCATACCCGGACTAGCGGGAGGCGGTGGTACGCAGTATTTT. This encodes CAWTIPGLAGGGGTQYF.